This entry features one T cell receptor (beta chain) sequence. Its cognate antigen is unknown. MiXCR was run by TCRdb on the reads, yielding one entry per CDR3 protein. The repertoire consists of some 800,000 distinct CDR3 sequences, with about 33% occurring once and the leading ten covering over 10%. The germline V gene encodes CDR1 MGHRA and CDR2 YSYEKL. The CDR3 sequence is 13 residues long. The V end was cut by 0 bases, the J end by 4 bases, with 6 bases between. The record originates from a study of T cell repertoires in cytomegalovirus infection. V is TRBV4-1 and J is TRBJ1-1; no clear D. This TCR derives from a human donor in good health (CMV status not recorded). Some clones in this sample may be carry-over from other donors' samples. The specimen comprised cultured CD8+ T cells from PBMCs, sampled from culture after CMV antigen stimulation. CDR3 protein: CASSQDYITEAFF. The DNA of the CDR3 is TGCGCCAGCAGCCAAGATTACATCACTGAAGCTTTCTTT.